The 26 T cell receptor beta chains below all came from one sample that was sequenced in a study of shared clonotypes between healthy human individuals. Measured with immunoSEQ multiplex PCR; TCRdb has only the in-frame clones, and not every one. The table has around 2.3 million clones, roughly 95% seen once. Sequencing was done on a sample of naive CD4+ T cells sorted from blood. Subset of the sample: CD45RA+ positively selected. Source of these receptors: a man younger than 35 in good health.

CDR3 region: CASSATDRGSRNTEAFF. The CDR3 region has the DNA TGCGCCAGCAGTGCCACCGACAGGGGGAGTCGGAACACTGAAGCTTTCTTT. V usage is TRBV10-1 and J usage is TRBJ1-1, with 9 bases matching TRBD1. Germline values: CDR1 WNHNN, CDR2 SYGVQD (reference sequence). J gave up 1 base and V 4 bases, and 10 bases lay outside the gene matches. The CDR3 contains 17 residues.

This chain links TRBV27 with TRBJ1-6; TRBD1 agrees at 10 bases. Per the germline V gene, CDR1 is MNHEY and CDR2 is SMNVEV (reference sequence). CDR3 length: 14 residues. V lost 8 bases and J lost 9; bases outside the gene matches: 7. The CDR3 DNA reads TGTGCCAGCTCACCGACAGGGGGCGTTTCACCCCTCCACTTT. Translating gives CASSPTGGVSPLHF.

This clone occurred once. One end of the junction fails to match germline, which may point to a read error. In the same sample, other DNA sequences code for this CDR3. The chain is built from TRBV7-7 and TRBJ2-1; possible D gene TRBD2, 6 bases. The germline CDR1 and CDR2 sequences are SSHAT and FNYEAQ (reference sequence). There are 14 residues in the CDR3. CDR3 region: CASSLGGTYNEQFF. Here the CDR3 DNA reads TGTGCTAGCAGCTTAGGCGGGACTTACAATGAGCAGTTCTTC.

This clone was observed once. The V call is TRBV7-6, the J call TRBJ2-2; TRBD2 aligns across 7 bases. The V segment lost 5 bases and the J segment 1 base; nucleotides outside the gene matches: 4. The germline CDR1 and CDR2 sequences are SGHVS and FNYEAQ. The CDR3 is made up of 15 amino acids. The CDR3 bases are TGTGCCAGCAGCAGCGGGACTTGGAACACCGGGGAGCTGTTTTTT. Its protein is CASSSGTWNTGELFF.

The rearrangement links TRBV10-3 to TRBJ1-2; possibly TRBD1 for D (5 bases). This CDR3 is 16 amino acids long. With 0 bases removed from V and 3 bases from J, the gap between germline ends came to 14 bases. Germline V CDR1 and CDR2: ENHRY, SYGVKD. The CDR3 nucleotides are TGTGCCATCAGTGAGTCGGTCGGCCAGGGAGACTATGGCTACACCTTC. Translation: CAISESVGQGDYGYTF.

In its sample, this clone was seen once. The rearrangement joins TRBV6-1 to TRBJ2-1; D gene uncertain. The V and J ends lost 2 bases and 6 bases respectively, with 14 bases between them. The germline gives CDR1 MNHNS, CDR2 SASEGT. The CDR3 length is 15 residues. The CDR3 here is CASSESAHLGNEQFF. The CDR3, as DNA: TGTGCCAGCAGTGAATCGGCACACCTTGGCAATGAGCAGTTCTTC.

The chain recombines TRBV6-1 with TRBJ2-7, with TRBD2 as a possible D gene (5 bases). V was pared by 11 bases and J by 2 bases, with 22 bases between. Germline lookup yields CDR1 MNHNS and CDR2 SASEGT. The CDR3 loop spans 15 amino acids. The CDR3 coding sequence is TGTGCCGCAGAGTCATCATCTCCGGGGACCTACGAGCAGTACTTC. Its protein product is CAAESSSPGTYEQYF.

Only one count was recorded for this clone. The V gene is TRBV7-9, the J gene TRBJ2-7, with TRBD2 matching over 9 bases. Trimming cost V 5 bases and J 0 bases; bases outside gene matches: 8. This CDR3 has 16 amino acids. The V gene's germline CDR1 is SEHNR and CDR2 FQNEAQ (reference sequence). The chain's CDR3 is CASSLSGRPNSYEQYF. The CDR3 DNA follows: TGTGCCAGCAGCCTGAGCGGGAGGCCCAACTCCTACGAGCAGTACTTC.

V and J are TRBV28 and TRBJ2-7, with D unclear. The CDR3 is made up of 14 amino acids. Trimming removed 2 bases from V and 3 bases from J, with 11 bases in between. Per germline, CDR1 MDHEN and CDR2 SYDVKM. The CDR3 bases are TGTGCCAGCAGTTTAGCACGGAAGTTCTACGAGCAGTACTTC. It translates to CASSLARKFYEQYF.

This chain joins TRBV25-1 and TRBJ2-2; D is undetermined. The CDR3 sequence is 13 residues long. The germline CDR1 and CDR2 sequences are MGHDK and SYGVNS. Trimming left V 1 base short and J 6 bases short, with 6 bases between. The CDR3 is CASSESRAGELFF. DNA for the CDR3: TGTGCCAGCAGTGAATCAAGGGCCGGGGAGCTGTTTTTT.

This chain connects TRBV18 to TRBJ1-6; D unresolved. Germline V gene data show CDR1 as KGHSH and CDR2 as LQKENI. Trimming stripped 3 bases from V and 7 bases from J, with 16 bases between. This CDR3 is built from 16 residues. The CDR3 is CASSPSVEGRNSPLHF. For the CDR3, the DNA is TGTGCCAGCTCACCTTCCGTGGAGGGCCGAAATTCACCCCTCCACTTT.

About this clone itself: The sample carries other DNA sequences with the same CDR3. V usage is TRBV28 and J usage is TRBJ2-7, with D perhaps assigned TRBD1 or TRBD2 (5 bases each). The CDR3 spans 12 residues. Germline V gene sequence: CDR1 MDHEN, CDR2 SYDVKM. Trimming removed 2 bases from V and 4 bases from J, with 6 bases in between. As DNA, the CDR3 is TGTGCCAGCAGTTTAGGGACGTACGAGCAGTACTTC. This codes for CASSLGTYEQYF.

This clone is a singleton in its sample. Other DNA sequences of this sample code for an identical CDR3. The DNA of the CDR3 is TGTGCCAGCAGTTACTCGACCGGAGGAGGTGAAAAACTGTTTTTT. Protein sequence: CASSYSTGGGEKLFF. The rearrangement links TRBV6-5 to TRBJ1-4; D is uncertain. The CDR3 has 15 amino acids. V lost 0 bases to trimming and J lost 7 bases, with 12 bases between them. Germline V gene data show CDR1 as MNHEY and CDR2 as SVGAGI.

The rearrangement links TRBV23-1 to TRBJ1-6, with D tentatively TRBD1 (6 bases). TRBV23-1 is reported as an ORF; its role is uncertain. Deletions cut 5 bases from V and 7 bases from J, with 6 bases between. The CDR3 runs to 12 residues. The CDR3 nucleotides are TGCGCCAGCAGTACAGGGAATTCACCCCTCCACTTT. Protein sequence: CASSTGNSPLHF.

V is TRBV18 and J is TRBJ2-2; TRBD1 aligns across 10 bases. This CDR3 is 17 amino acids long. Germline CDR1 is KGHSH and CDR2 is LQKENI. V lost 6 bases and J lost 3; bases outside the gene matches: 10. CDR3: CASSRTSGTGDTGELFF. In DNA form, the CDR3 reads TGTGCCAGCTCTCGAACCTCCGGGACAGGGGACACCGGGGAGCTGTTTTTT.

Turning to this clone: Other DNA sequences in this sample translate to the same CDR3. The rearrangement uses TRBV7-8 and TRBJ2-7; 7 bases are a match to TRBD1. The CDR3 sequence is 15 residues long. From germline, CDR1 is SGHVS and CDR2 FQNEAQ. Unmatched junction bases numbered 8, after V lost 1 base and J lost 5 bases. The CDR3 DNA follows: TGTGCCAGCAGCTTAGACAGGGGACAGTTCAACGAGCAGTACTTC. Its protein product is CASSLDRGQFNEQYF.

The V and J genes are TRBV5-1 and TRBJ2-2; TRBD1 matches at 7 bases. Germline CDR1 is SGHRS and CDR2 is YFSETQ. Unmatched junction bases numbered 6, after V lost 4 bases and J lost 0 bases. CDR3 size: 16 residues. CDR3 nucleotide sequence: TGCGCCAGCAGCCAGCAGGGGGTCTCGAACACCGGGGAGCTGTTTTTT. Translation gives CASSQQGVSNTGELFF.

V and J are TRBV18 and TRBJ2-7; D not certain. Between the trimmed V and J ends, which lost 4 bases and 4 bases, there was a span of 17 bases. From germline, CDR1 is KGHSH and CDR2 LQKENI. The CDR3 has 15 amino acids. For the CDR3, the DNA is TGTGCCAGCTCACGGTCGGCTGCTACCTTTTACGAGCAGTACTTC. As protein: CASSRSAATFYEQYF.

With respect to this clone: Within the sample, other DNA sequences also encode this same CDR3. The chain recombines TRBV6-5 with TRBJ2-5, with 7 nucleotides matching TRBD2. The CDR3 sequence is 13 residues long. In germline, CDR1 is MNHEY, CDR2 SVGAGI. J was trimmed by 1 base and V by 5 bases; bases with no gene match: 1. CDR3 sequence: CASSGGVQETQYF. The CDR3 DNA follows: TGTGCCAGCAGTGGGGGGGTCCAAGAGACCCAGTACTTC.

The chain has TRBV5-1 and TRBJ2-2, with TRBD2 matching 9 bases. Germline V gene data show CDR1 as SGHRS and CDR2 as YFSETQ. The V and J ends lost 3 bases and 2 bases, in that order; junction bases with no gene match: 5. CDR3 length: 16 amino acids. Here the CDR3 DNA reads TGCGCCAGCAGCTCGACCGGGACTAGCAACACCGGGGAGCTGTTTTTT. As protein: CASSSTGTSNTGELFF.

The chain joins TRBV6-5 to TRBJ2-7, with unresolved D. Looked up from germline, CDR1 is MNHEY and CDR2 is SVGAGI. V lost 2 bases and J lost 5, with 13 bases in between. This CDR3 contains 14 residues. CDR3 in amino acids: CASSYGHRIDEQYF. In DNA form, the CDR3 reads TGTGCCAGCAGTTACGGGCACCGTATCGACGAGCAGTACTTC.

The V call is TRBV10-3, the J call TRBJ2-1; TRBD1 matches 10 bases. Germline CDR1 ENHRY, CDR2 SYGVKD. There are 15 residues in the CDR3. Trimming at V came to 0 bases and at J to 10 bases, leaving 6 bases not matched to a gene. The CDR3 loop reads CAISESRTGGTEQFF. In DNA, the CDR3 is TGTGCCATCAGTGAGTCTAGGACAGGGGGTACGGAGCAGTTCTTC.

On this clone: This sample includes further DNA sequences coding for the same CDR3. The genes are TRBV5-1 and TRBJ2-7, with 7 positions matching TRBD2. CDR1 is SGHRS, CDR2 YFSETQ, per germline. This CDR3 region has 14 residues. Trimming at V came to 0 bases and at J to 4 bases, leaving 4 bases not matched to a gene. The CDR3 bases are TGCGCCAGCAGCTTGGATCCGGGGGGTTACGAGCAGTACTTC. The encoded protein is CASSLDPGGYEQYF.

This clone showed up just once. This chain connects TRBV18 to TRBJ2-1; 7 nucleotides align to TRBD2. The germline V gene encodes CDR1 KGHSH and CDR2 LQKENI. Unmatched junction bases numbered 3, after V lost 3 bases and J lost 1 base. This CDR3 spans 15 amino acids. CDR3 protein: CASSPGLESYNEQFF. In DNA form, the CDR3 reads TGTGCCAGCTCACCTGGACTAGAATCCTACAATGAGCAGTTCTTC.

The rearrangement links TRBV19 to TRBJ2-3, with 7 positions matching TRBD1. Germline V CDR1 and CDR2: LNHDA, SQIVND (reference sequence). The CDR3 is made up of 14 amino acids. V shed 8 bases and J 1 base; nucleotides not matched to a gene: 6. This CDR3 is CASGWTGRTDTQYF. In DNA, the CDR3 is TGTGCCAGTGGATGGACAGGCCGCACAGATACGCAGTATTTT.

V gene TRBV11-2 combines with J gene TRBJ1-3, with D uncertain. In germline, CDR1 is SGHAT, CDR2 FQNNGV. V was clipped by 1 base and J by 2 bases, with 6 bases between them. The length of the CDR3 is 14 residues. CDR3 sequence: CASSLAGPGNTIYF. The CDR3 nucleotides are TGTGCCAGCAGCTTAGCTGGCCCTGGAAACACCATATATTTT. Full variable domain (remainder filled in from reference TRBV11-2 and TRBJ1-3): EAGVAQSPRYKIIEKRQSVAFWCNPISGHATLYWYQQILGQGPKLLIQFQNNGVVDDSQLPKDRFSAERLKGVDSTLKIQPAKLEDSAVYLCASSLAGPGNTIYFGEGSWLTVV.